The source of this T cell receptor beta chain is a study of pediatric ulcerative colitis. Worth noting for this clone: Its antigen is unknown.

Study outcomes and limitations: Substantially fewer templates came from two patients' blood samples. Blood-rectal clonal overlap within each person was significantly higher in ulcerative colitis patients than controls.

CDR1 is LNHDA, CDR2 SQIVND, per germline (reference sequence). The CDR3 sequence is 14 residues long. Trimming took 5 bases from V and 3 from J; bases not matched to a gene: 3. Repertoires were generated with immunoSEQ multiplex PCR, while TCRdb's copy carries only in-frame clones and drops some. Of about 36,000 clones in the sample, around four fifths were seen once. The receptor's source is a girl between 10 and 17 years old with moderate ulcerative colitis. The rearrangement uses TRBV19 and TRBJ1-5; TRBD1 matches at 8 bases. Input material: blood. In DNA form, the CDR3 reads TGTGCCAGTAGTGCGACAGGGGACAATCAGCCCCAGCATTTT. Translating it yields CASSATGDNQPQHF.